This T cell receptor beta chain was identified during a study of T cells in Graves' hyperthyroidism and ophthalmopathy. Study-level points and caveats: Most thyroid clonotypes that were expanded above 0.001 also turned up in blood.

Clinicians diagnosed patients from clinical symptoms, serum thyroxine and TRAb, thyroid ultrasound and orbital computed tomography. The TCR beta CDR3 regions underwent amplification using RNA transcripts as the source. The HTBI primer set drove a first-round RT-PCR of the TCR CDR3. TCRdb itself ran the multiplex PCR reads through MiXCR, one entry per CDR3 protein. Of 500,000 to 750,000 distinct CDR3 sequences listed, more than 45% were seen once; the top ten hold about 8.3%. This clonotype was seen a single time. The antigen remains unidentified. This CDR3 spans 15 amino acids. V shed 6 bases and J 3 bases; nucleotides not matched to a gene: 10. Germline V lookup: CDR1 DFQATT, CDR2 SNEGSKA (reference sequence).

The V gene is TRBV20-1, the J gene TRBJ1-2, with TRBD1 matching 10 bases. Sequences were obtained from peripheral blood or thyroid tissue (not recorded which). The receptor comes from a woman aged 18-35 years with Graves' hyperthyroidism. In DNA, the CDR3 is TGCAGTGCACCAGCGACAGGGGGCCTCTACTATGGCTACACCTTC. It specifies CSAPATGGLYYGYTF.